One sample yielded the 25 T cell receptor beta chains listed below, sequenced in a study of vaccination and CD4 T cells after COVID-19. Described treatment: roughly 10-day PBMC culture with coronavirus spike peptide pools or control peptides (ViraFEST assay). An Oncomine TCR Beta short-read assay was used to sequence the DNA from cultured CD4+ T cells. In TCRdb, the PCR reads were re-called with MiXCR into one record per CDR3 protein. The data show 15,000 to 20,000 distinct CDR3 sequences, 65% to 80% seen once. No cognate antigen is known for these TCRs. The specimen sequenced was CD4+ T cells from blood, cultured in vitro. The source of these receptors is a human donor who had recovered from COVID-19.

The chain's CDR3 is CATSDRKPREETQYF. CDR3 nucleotides: TGTGCCACCAGTGATAGGAAGCCTAGGGAGGAGACCCAGTACTTC. The chain joins TRBV24-1 to TRBJ2-5, with D perhaps TRBD2 (5 bases). The CDR3 is 15 residues long. The germline V gene encodes CDR1 KGHDR and CDR2 SFDVKD. The germline V and J ends were trimmed by 3 bases and 5 bases, with 15 bases remaining between them.

The rearrangement joins TRBV6-1 to TRBJ2-3; no definite D call. The V gene's germline CDR1 is MNHNS and CDR2 SASEGT. V dropped 5 bases and J dropped 8 bases, with 8 bases sitting between them. This CDR3 contains 11 residues. CDR3 amino acids: CASSTLSTQYF. CDR3 nucleotide sequence: TGTGCCAGCAGTACACTCAGTACGCAGTATTTT.

The chain uses TRBV28 and TRBJ1-2, with 7 bases fitting TRBD1. This CDR3 is built from 13 residues. The trim removed 6 bases at V and 4 bases at J, leaving 5 bases unmatched. Per the germline V gene, CDR1 is MDHEN and CDR2 is SYDVKM. The CDR3 protein is CASSVGTAYGYTF. In nucleotides, the CDR3 is TGTGCCAGCAGCGTCGGGACAGCCTATGGCTACACCTTC.

This chain links TRBV7-2 with TRBJ1-5; the D gene is possibly TRBD1 (5 bases). Trimming pared 2 bases from V and 0 bases from J, leaving 8 bases between. This CDR3 has 15 residues. Germline CDR1 is SGHTA and CDR2 is FQGNSA. The CDR3 coding sequence is TGTGCCAGCAGCTTACAGCAGGGTAGCAATCAGCCCCAGCATTTT. Amino acids: CASSLQQGSNQPQHF.

By frequency in the sample, this clonotype is large. This chain links TRBV6-5 with TRBJ1-5; D perhaps matches TRBD1 (6 bases). CDR1 MNHEY and CDR2 SVGAGI come from the germline V gene. The length of the CDR3 is 16 residues. Trimming took 2 bases from V and 0 from J, leaving 11 bases between them. Here the CDR3 DNA reads TGTGCCAGCAGTTACGAAGGGGGGGCTAGCAATCAGCCCCAGCATTTT. Amino acid sequence: CASSYEGGASNQPQHF.

Regarding this clonotype: It may be a read error: a sequence one base away is much more abundant. The V and J genes are TRBV7-3 and TRBJ1-1; D unclear. In germline, CDR1 is SGHTA, CDR2 FQGTGA. There are 13 residues in the CDR3. Trimming stripped 5 bases from V and 0 bases from J, with 7 bases between. The CDR3 DNA follows: TGTGCCAGCAGCCCCTGTTTGAACACTGAAGCTTTCTTT. It specifies CASSPCLNTEAFF.

Comment on this clonotype: An end of the junction differs from the germline gene, which may be a read error. The rearrangement joins TRBV20-1 to TRBJ1-2; D is undetermined. Per the germline V gene, CDR1 is DFQATT and CDR2 is SNEGSKA (reference sequence). This CDR3 is 14 amino acids long. The CDR3 sequence: CSASRSGLLHGHTF. CDR3 bases: TGCAGTGCTAGCAGGTCGGGCCTCCTCCATGGCCACACCTTC.

The genes are TRBV27 and TRBJ1-2; perhaps TRBD1 as D (6 bases). Trimming removed 6 bases from V and 0 bases from J, with 11 bases in between. The CDR3 extends over 14 amino acids. Germline lookup yields CDR1 MNHEY and CDR2 SMNVEV (reference sequence). CDR3 residues: CASRNREANYGYTF. The CDR3 nucleotides read TGTGCCAGCAGAAACAGGGAAGCTAACTATGGCTACACCTTC.

The gene calls are TRBV27 and TRBJ1-2; 10 bases fit TRBD1. This CDR3 is built from 15 residues. Germline V CDR1 and CDR2: MNHEY, SMNVEV (reference sequence). V shed 5 bases and J 7 bases; nucleotides not matched to a gene: 10. The chain's CDR3 is CASSNRGQGSGGYTF. CDR3 in DNA: TGTGCCAGCAGTAATAGGGGACAGGGGAGTGGTGGCTACACCTTC.

The J gene is TRBJ2-3, the V gene TRBV18; D is unclear. Trimming took off 3 bases at V and 0 bases at J, with 7 bases between the two ends. The germline V gene encodes CDR1 KGHSH and CDR2 LQKENI. This CDR3 comprises 14 residues. This CDR3 is CASSPIRSTDTQYF. For the CDR3, the DNA is TGTGCCAGCTCACCGATTAGAAGCACAGATACGCAGTATTTT. The full variable domain, rest sourced from reference TRBV18 and TRBJ2-3, is NAGVMQNPRHLVRRRGQEARLRCSPMKGHSHVYWYRQLPEEGLKFMVYLQKENIIDESGMPKERFSAEFPKEGPSILRIQQVVRGDSAAYFCASSPIRSTDTQYFGPGTRLTVL.

This clonotype was picked up a small number of times. The chain carries TRBV7-2 and TRBJ1-5; no clear D. V was clipped by 1 base and J by 0 bases, with 10 bases between them. This CDR3 contains 16 residues. In germline, CDR1 is SGHTA, CDR2 FQGNSA. The CDR3 sequence: CASSLVAGYSNQPQHF. Written as DNA, the CDR3 is TGTGCCAGCAGCTTAGTGGCGGGTTATAGCAATCAGCCCCAGCATTTT.

The chain employs TRBV19 and TRBJ2-5, with 11 bases identical to TRBD1. The CDR3 totals 15 residues. Looked up from germline, CDR1 is LNHDA and CDR2 is SQIVND (reference sequence). V was pared by 9 bases and J by 3 bases, with 9 bases of the junction left unmatched. CDR3 sequence reads: CASHGQGAGEETQYF. In nucleotides, the CDR3 is TGTGCCAGCCATGGACAGGGGGCAGGAGAAGAGACCCAGTACTTC. Supplemented by reference TRBV19 and TRBJ2-5, the full variable domain reads DGGITQSPKYLFRKEGQNVTLSCEQNLNHDAMYWYRQDPGQGLRLIYYSQIVNDFQKGDIAEGYSVSREKKESFPLTVTSAQKNPTAFYLCASHGQGAGEETQYFGPGTRLLVL.

The gene calls are TRBV6-2 or TRBV6-3 and TRBJ2-7; TRBD2 aligns across 12 bases. This CDR3 contains 17 residues. V was clipped by 9 bases and J by 1 base; unmatched bases: 13. Germline CDR1 reads MNHEY; CDR2 reads SVGEGT. CDR3 bases: TGTGCCAGTGCCCCGACTAGCGGGAGAAAGACGTCCTACGAGCAGTACTTC. Its translation is CASAPTSGRKTSYEQYF.

The chain joins TRBV24-1 to TRBJ2-3, with 8 bases matching TRBD2. Germline CDR1 and CDR2: KGHDR and SFDVKD. The junction had 5 bases not matched to a gene; V was cut back by 5 bases and J by 5 bases. The CDR3 has 14 amino acids. The DNA for the CDR3 is TGTGCCACCAGTGGGGCGGGAGGACGAGATACGCAGTATTTT. Protein: CATSGAGGRDTQYF.

This clonotype was seen just once. The rearrangement joins TRBV19 to TRBJ1-5; D unclear. Germline values: CDR1 LNHDA, CDR2 SQIVND (reference sequence). Trimming cost V 4 bases and J 2 bases, with 9 bases left between them. The CDR3 extends over 14 amino acids. The CDR3 DNA is TGTGCCAGTAGTAAAGAGACCCGCAATCAGCCCCAGCATTTT. Encoded protein: CASSKETRNQPQHF.

This sequence joins TRBV2 and TRBJ2-2; 11 bases are shared with TRBD1. Germline V lookup: CDR1 SNHLY, CDR2 FYNNEI. After removal of 6 bases from V and 8 bases from J, the junction contained 11 bases not matched to a gene. The CDR3 extends over 16 amino acids. The CDR3 region has the DNA TGTGCCAGCAGGGCCGGACAGGGGGCGCTTATGGGGGAGCTGTTTTTT. Encoded protein: CASRAGQGALMGELFF.

The J gene is TRBJ1-2, the V gene TRBV6-1; the D is unclear. V shed 6 bases and J shed 6 bases, with 23 bases lying between them. Germline CDR1 reads MNHNS; CDR2 reads SASEGT. CDR3 length: 16 residues. CDR3 sequence (DNA): TGTGCCAGCAGAGAACCCACTGACAATCTCTTAAATGGCTACACCTTC. Amino acids: CASREPTDNLLNGYTF.

The gene calls are TRBV20-1 and TRBJ2-7; TRBD2 matches 9 bases. The CDR3 consists of 16 residues. V was clipped by 0 bases and J by 0 bases; unmatched bases: 6. Germline lookup yields CDR1 DFQATT and CDR2 SNEGSKA (reference sequence). CDR3: CSARDRRTSASYEQYF. The CDR3 DNA reads TGCAGTGCTAGAGACCGACGGACTAGCGCCTCCTACGAGCAGTACTTC.

This sequence joins TRBV19 and TRBJ1-5; 9 nucleotides agree with TRBD1. The CDR3 length is 16 residues. J lost 7 bases, V lost 1 base, and 8 bases had no gene match. Per germline, CDR1 LNHDA and CDR2 SQIVND (reference sequence). The CDR3 DNA follows: TGTGCCAGTAGTATAGTGGGGGACAGGGAAGGCCAGCCCCAGCATTTT. Amino acids: CASSIVGDREGQPQHF. Variable domain in full (rest from reference TRBV19 and TRBJ1-5): DGGITQSPKYLFRKEGQNVTLSCEQNLNHDAMYWYRQDPGQGLRLIYYSQIVNDFQKGDIAEGYSVSREKKESFPLTVTSAQKNPTAFYLCASSIVGDREGQPQHFGDGTRLSIL.

This chain links TRBV6-1 with TRBJ2-7, with 9 bases lining up with TRBD2. Unmatched junction bases numbered 7, after V lost 7 bases and J lost 6 bases. The CDR3 extends over 13 amino acids. Germline-derived CDR1 and CDR2 are MNHNS and SASEGT. The CDR3 DNA reads TGTGCCAGCACCCGGACTAGCGCGAGCGAGCAGTACTTC. Protein: CASTRTSASEQYF.

This clonotype was found once. The J gene is TRBJ1-1, the V gene TRBV28; 9 bases align to TRBD1. Germline V gene data show CDR1 as MDHEN and CDR2 as SYDVKM. This CDR3 region has 17 residues. After removal of 5 bases from V and 4 bases from J, the junction contained 14 bases not matched to a gene. The CDR3 coding sequence is TGTGCCAGCAGTCCATACTATCCCGGGACAGGGATCACTGAAGCTTTCTTT. Translated: CASSPYYPGTGITEAFF.

The chain couples TRBV7-3 to TRBJ2-2; no clear D gene. V dropped 1 base and J dropped 4 bases, with 13 bases sitting between them. The length of the CDR3 is 16 residues. Germline values: CDR1 SGHTA, CDR2 FQGTGA. CDR3 DNA sequence: TGTGCCAGCAGCTTAAGGTTTAGCCCGGGCACCGGGGAGCTGTTTTTT. This translates into CASSLRFSPGTGELFF.

This rearrangement joins TRBV7-2 to TRBJ2-7, with 7 nucleotides matching TRBD2. Germline V gene data show CDR1 as SGHTA and CDR2 as FQGNSA. The CDR3 is made up of 18 amino acids. Trimming took 5 bases from V and 2 from J; bases not matched to a gene: 18. The CDR3 loop is CASSPAGGSWGIPYEQYF. The CDR3 DNA reads TGTGCCAGCAGCCCCGCCGGGGGGAGTTGGGGAATACCCTACGAGCAGTACTTC.

This clonotype was seen a handful of times. The chain employs TRBV20-1 and TRBJ1-1; D uncertain. Trimming left V 6 bases short and J 1 base short, with 12 bases between. The CDR3 runs 13 residues. Germline V CDR1 and CDR2: DFQATT, SNEGSKA (reference sequence). In DNA form, the CDR3 reads TGCAGTGCCCCGGACTTTCCGAACACTGAAGCTTTCTTT. Its protein is CSAPDFPNTEAFF.

In its sample, this clonotype was seen a few times. The chain is built from TRBV20-1 and TRBJ1-1; TRBD1 agrees at 10 bases. Germline values: CDR1 DFQATT, CDR2 SNEGSKA (reference sequence). The CDR3 extends over 14 amino acids. Trimming took 5 bases from V and 7 from J; bases not matched to a gene: 10. In DNA form, the CDR3 reads TGCAGTGCTGTTAGGACAGGGGGGCCGTATGAAGCTTTCTTT. This gives the protein CSAVRTGGPYEAFF.